Sequencing of this TCR beta chain was carried out in a study of shared clonotypes between healthy human individuals. Study-level background: Donor composition was a couple of women and a few men, aged 18 to 49.

The study drew all its donors from Caucasian adults living in Nashville, Tennessee. Researchers ran the assay at a deep level. Some clones are missing from TCRdb's copy, which holds only in-frame ones; the method was immunoSEQ multiplex PCR. The sample has roughly 510,000 clones, over 75% seen once. In germline, CDR1 is SNHLY, CDR2 FYNNEI. V was shortened by 3 bases and J by 7 bases, with 18 bases between the two germline ends. The CDR3 runs to 15 residues. The V gene is TRBV2, the J gene TRBJ2-5; D is possibly TRBD2 (6 bases). Sequenced: PBMCs. This sequence was found in a woman in her forties in good health. Some clones in this sample may be carry-over from other donors' samples. CDR3 in DNA: TGTGCCAGCAGTGATTTGGACTTGGTCGGGGGGACCCAGTACTTC. Its translation is CASSDLDLVGGTQYF.